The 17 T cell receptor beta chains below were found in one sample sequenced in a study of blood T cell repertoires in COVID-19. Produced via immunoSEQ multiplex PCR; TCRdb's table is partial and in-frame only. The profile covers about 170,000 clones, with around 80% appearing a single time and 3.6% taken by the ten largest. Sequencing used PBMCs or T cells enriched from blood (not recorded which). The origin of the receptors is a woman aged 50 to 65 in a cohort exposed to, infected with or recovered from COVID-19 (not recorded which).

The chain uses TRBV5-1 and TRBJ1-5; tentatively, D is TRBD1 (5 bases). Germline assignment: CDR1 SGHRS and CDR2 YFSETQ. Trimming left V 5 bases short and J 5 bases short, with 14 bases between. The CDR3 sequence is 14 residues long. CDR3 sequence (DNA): TGCGCCAGCAGTTCAGGGCCAGGTGATCAGCCCCAGCATTTT. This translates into CASSSGPGDQPQHF. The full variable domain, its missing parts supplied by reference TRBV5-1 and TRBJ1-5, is KAGVTQTPRYLIKTRGQQVTLSCSPISGHRSVSWYQQTPGQGLQFLFEYFSETQRNKGNFPGRFSGRQFSNSRSEMNVSTLELGDSALYLCASSSGPGDQPQHFGDGTRLSIL.

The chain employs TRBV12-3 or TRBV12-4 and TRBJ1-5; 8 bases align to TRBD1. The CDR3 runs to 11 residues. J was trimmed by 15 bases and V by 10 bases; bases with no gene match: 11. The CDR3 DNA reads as TGTGCCACTGGGACAGGAGCCGTAATGCATTTT. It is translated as CATGTGAVMHF.

The CDR3 DNA follows: TGTGCCAGCAGCCTCACTGCGGCCCTAGGCGGGATTCAATACGAGCAGTACTTC. Protein: CASSLTAALGGIQYEQYF. The rearrangement links TRBV11-2 to TRBJ2-7; possibly TRBD2 for D (6 bases). The CDR3 has 18 residues. Germline values: CDR1 SGHAT, CDR2 FQNNGV. The V gene lost 5 bases and the J gene lost 4 bases, with 27 bases spanning the gap.

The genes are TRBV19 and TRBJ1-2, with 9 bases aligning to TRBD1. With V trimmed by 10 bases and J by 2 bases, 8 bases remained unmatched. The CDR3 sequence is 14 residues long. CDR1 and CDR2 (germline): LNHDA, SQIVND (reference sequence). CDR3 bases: TGTGCCACCACCGGGACAGGGTGGAACTATGGCTACACCTTC. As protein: CATTGTGWNYGYTF.

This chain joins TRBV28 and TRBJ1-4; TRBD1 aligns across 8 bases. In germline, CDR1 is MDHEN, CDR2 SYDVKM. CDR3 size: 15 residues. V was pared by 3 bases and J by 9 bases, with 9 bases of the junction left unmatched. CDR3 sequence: CASSLQGQDLKKLFF. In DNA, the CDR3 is TGTGCCAGCAGTTTGCAGGGACAGGACTTGAAAAAACTGTTTTTT.

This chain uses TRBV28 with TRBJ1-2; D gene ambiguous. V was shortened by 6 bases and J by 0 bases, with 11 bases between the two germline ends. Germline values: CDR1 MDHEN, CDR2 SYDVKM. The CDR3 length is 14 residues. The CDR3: CASSSLPSNYGYTF. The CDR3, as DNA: TGTGCCAGCAGCTCTCTCCCCTCTAACTATGGCTACACCTTC.

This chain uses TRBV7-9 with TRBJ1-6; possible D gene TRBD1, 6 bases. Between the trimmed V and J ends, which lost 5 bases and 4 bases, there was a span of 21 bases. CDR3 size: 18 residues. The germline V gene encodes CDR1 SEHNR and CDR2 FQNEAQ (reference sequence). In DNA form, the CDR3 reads TGTGCCAGCAGCAACCCGGGGGGCCATTATACATATAATTCACCCCTCCACTTT. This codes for CASSNPGGHYTYNSPLHF.

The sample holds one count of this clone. The CDR3 DNA follows: TGTGCCAGCAGCTTGGATTATCCGGGGGCCAACGTCCTGACTTTC. Residues: CASSLDYPGANVLTF. The J gene is TRBJ2-6, the V gene TRBV5-6, with unresolved D. V shed 0 bases and J shed 4 bases, with 8 bases lying between them. The CDR3 loop spans 15 amino acids. Germline-derived CDR1 and CDR2 are SGHDT and YYEEEE.

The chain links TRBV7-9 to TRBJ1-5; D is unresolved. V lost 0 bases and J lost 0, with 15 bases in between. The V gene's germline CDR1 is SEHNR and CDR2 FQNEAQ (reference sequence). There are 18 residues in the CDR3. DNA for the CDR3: TGTGCCAGCAGCTTAGCGAGTTCAGGAACCCTTAGCAATCAGCCCCAGCATTTT. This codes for CASSLASSGTLSNQPQHF.

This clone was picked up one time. In nucleotides, the CDR3 is TGTGCCAGCAGCCGCCGGACAGGTGGGACCGGGGAGCTGTTTTTT. Residues: CASSRRTGGTGELFF. V is TRBV6-2 or TRBV6-3 and J is TRBJ2-2, with 7 bases fitting TRBD1. CDR3 length: 15 residues. J gave up 5 bases and V 6 bases, and 9 bases lay outside the gene matches. Germline V lookup: CDR1 MNHEY, CDR2 SVGEGT.

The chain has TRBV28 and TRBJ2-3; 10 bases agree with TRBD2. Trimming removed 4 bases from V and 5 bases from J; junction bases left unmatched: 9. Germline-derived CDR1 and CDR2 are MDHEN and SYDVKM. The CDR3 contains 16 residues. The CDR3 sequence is CASSYRAGGVGDTQYF. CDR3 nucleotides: TGTGCCAGCAGTTACCGAGCGGGGGGGGTTGGAGATACGCAGTATTTT.

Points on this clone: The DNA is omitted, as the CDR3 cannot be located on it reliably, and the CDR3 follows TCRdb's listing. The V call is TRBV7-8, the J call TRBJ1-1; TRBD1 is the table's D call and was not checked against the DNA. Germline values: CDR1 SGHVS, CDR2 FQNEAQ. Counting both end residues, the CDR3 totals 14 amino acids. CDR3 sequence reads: CASSSSTGNTEAFF.

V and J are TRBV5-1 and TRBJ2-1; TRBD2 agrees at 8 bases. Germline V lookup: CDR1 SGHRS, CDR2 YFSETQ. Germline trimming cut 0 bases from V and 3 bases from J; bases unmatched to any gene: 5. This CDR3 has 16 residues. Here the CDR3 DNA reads TGCGCCAGCAGCTTGGTCGGTAGCGGGGTCTACAATGAGCAGTTCTTC. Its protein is CASSLVGSGVYNEQFF.

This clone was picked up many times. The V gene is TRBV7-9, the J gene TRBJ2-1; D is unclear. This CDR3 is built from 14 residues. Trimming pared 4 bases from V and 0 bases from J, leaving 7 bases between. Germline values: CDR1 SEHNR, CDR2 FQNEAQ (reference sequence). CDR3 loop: CASSYGLSYNEQFF. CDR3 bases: TGTGCCAGCAGCTATGGGCTCTCCTACAATGAGCAGTTCTTC.

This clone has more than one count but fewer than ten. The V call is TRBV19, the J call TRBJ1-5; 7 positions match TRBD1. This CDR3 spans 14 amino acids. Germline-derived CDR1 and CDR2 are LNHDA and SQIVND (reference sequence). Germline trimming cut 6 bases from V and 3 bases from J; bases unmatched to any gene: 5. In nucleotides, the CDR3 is TGTGCCAGTAGAACAGGGGACCTCAATCAGCCCCAGCATTTT. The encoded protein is CASRTGDLNQPQHF.

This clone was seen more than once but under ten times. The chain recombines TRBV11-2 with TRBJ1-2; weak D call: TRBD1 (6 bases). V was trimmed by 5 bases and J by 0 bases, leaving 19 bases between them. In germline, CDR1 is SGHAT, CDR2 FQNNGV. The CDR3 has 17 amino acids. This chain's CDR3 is CASSADPTGTSNYGYTF. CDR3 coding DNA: TGTGCCAGCAGCGCCGACCCCACCGGGACATCTAACTATGGCTACACCTTC.

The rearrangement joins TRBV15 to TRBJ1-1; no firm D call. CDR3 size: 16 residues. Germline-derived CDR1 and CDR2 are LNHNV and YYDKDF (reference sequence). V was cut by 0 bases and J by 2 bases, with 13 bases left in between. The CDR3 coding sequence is TGTGCCACCAGCAGAGATCCCTCCCCTTTAAACACTGAAGCTTTCTTT. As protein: CATSRDPSPLNTEAFF.